These T cell receptor beta chains were read from a single sample in a study of control samples from healthy donors and cancer patients. Clones were sequenced by immunoSEQ multiplex PCR, and TCRdb holds only the in-frame ones, with some missing. The table lists roughly 92,000 clones, roughly nine tenths of them singletons. The sequenced sample was blood. The receptors were sampled from a woman aged 45-65 years in good health. Both conserved end residues are part of each CDR3. The size entry is marked missing in some rows and otherwise reads once, few, many or a size class.

>TRBJ2-2|.|TRBV19
CASSGASRSTGELFF
>TRBJ1-1|.|TRBV4-3
CASSPQVAFTLNTEAFF
>TRBJ1-6|.|TRBV6-5
CASSATGTYSPLHF
>TRBJ1-1|.|TRBV20-1
CSASSRGYTEAFF
>TRBJ2-7|few|TRBV4-1
CASSPGLLGREQYF
>TRBJ2-5|.|TRBV6-2/TRBV6-3
CASSQDLRGPQYF
>TRBJ2-1|.|TRBV7-9
CASSSQVVTSQWNEQFF
>TRBJ1-6|once|TRBV5-6
CASSFAGAASPLHF
>TRBJ2-7|.|TRBV6-2/TRBV6-3
CASSSVATGGPYEQYF
>TRBJ1-2|few|TRBV7-2
CASSPTRRTSYTF
>TRBJ1-2|many|TRBV28
CASSLLAPERTGRYGYTF
>TRBJ2-3|.|TRBV19
CASTGSRPETQYF
>TRBJ1-1|.|TRBV15
CATSRVTFSTEAFF
>TRBJ2-7|.|TRBV12-3/TRBV12-4
CASSSFYEQYF
>TRBJ1-1|.|TRBV29-1
CSLHRGGLNTEAFF
>TRBJ2-3|.|TRBV10-3
CAISDRGQVTDTQYF
>TRBJ2-1|once|TRBV28
CASRRDQSSYNEQFF
>TRBJ2-3|.|TRBV28
CASLSGASTDTQYF
>TRBJ2-7|.|TRBV9
CASSPNLPSGISSYEQYF
>TRBJ1-1|.|TRBV3-1/TRBV3-2
CASSQWSNTEAFF
>TRBJ1-2|.|TRBV7-9
CASSRTGSNYGYTF
>TRBJ2-1|once|TRBV18
CASSPGGAGGHNEQFF
>TRBJ1-1|.|TRBV12-3/TRBV12-4
CASRGRGQSEAFF
>TRBJ2-1|.|TRBV15
CATSGGLAGGRNEQFF
>TRBJ1-1|.|TRBV7-2
CASSLDRLENTEAFF
>TRBJ1-1|.|TRBV27
CASGLRENTEAFF
>TRBJ1-1|.|TRBV10-2
CASSPGQTSAEAFF
>TRBJ2-7|once|TRBV4-1
CASSQEPTGTVYEQYF
>TRBJ1-1|.|TRBV5-6
CASSQNTEAFF
>TRBJ1-5|once|TRBV2
CASSGQGHSNQPQHF
>TRBJ2-3|.|TRBV4-3
CASSQGPDTQYF
>TRBJ1-1|.|TRBV6-6
CASRTGPGNTEAFF
>TRBJ1-4|.|TRBV27
CASSFLGGAEKLFF
>TRBJ2-3|.|TRBV25-1
CASSNTNRGTDTQYF
>TRBJ1-1|.|TRBV11-3
CASTQTTYTEAFF
>TRBJ2-2|.|TRBV5-1
CASSLVQGMGGELFF
>TRBJ1-1|.|TRBV7-2
CASSFDDRLNTEAFF
>TRBJ1-3|.|TRBV6-6
CASTDNRGYGNTIYF
>TRBJ1-6|.|TRBV7-2
CASSVGLYNSPLHF
>TRBJ1-1|.|TRBV18
CASSLGQGDGNTEAFF
>TRBJ1-5|.|TRBV6-2/TRBV6-3
CASSQDALEPQHF
>TRBJ1-2|once|TRBV29-1
CSVDRGTGYGYTF
>TRBJ1-4|.|TRBV6-1
CASSGGTEDATNEKLFF
>TRBJ2-7|.|TRBV21-1
CASSLGDREGEQYF
>TRBJ2-2|.|TRBV6-5
CASSYRDSLTGELFF
>TRBJ2-6|.|TRBV13
CASSQPGHSSSGANVLTF
>TRBJ1-4|.|TRBV27
CASSSTGATNEKLFF
>TRBJ2-6|few|TRBV5-1
CASSRGVSGANVLTF
>TRBJ2-3|.|TRBV7-2
CASSLSGTEDTQYF
>TRBJ2-3|.|TRBV12-5
CASGPAGGTRTLDTQYF
>TRBJ1-2|.|TRBV11-2
CASSPHGSLSNYGYTF
>TRBJ2-3|.|TRBV15
CATSRDSGFRTDTQYF
>TRBJ2-3|.|TRBV15
CATSRDHGGTDTQYF
>TRBJ2-7|.|TRBV7-6
CASSLQGGAGEQYF
>TRBJ1-4|few|TRBV5-5
CASSPGTGMRNEKLFF
>TRBJ2-2|.|TRBV9
CASSVSGRRAPGELFF
>TRBJ2-2|.|TRBV19
CASSTQVNTGELFF